These 15 T cell receptor beta chains were sequenced from one sample in a study of molecular identifiers for immune sequencing clone quantification. TCRdb ran MiXCR on the PCR reads and lists one entry per CDR3 protein. Found here are 400,000 to 600,000 distinct CDR3 sequences, about 20% of them singletons; the top ten hold approximately 0.84%. The sample taken for sequencing was naive CD8+ T cells from blood, with Jurkat cell RNA spiked in. Documented subset: FACS-sorted CD8+CD4-CCR7+CD45RA+ naive T cells. The receptors were sampled from a human donor in good health. Some libraries in this study had Jurkat cell RNA spiked in.

This clonotype was found many times. The V gene is TRBV27, the J gene TRBJ2-2, with D hard to call. The CDR3 is 17 residues long. The V end was cut by 6 bases, the J end by 2 bases, with 19 bases between. Germline assignment: CDR1 MNHEY and CDR2 SMNVEV (reference sequence). This CDR3 is CASSPLSRMTNTGELFF. The CDR3 DNA is TGTGCCAGCAGCCCCTTATCCCGTATGACCAACACCGGGGAGCTGTTTTTT.

This clonotype was recorded at least ten times. This sequence joins TRBV6-6 and TRBJ1-1, with TRBD1 as a possible D gene (6 bases). From germline, CDR1 is MNHNY and CDR2 SVGAGI (reference sequence). This CDR3 comprises 13 residues. Between the trimmed V and J ends, which lost 2 bases and 5 bases, there was a span of 9 bases. The CDR3 here is CASSYNDRTEAFF. CDR3 nucleotides: TGTGCCAGCAGTTACAATGACAGGACTGAAGCTTTCTTT.

The table lists this clonotype with many counts. This chain uses TRBV4-3 with TRBJ2-7, with D maybe TRBD1 (6 bases). Germline V CDR1 and CDR2: LGHNA, YSLEER. The ends were cut back, 2 bases at V and 6 bases at J, with 23 bases in the middle. The CDR3 totals 17 residues. The CDR3 is CASSQKLSVRGAGEQYF. Written as DNA, the CDR3 is TGCGCCAGCAGCCAAAAACTGAGCGTCAGGGGCGCGGGCGAGCAGTACTTC.

A remark on this clonotype: A much larger clone sits a single nucleotide away, making a read error possible. The final CDR3 position lacks the conserved phenylalanine or tryptophan, pointing to a likely read error. This sequence joins TRBV28 and TRBJ2-3, with TRBD1 identical over 9 bases. The CDR3 is 15 residues long. Per germline, CDR1 MDHEN and CDR2 SYDVKM. The trim removed 6 bases at V and 4 bases at J, leaving 8 bases unmatched. The CDR3 DNA reads TGTGCCAGCAGGCCACCGGGACAGGGCCCAGATACGCAGTATTCT. The encoded protein is CASRPPGQGPDTQYS.

The genes are TRBV13 and TRBJ2-2, with D possibly being TRBD1 or TRBD2 (6 bases each). V was clipped by 1 base and J by 8 bases, with 14 bases between them. Germline CDR1 and CDR2: PRHDT and FYEKMQ (reference sequence). This CDR3 has 15 amino acids. DNA for the CDR3: TGTGCCAGCAGCTTAGTGCGGGACATAGGTGGGGAGCTGTTTTTT. Translated, it gives CASSLVRDIGGELFF.

This clonotype was picked up many times. The chain links TRBV20-1 to TRBJ2-1; TRBD2 matches 10 bases. This CDR3 comprises 14 residues. Germline V gene sequence: CDR1 DFQATT, CDR2 SNEGSKA (reference sequence). J was trimmed by 4 bases and V by 3 bases; bases with no gene match: 3. Here the CDR3 reads CSASVLAGYNEQFF. In DNA, the CDR3 is TGCAGTGCTAGTGTACTAGCGGGGTACAATGAGCAGTTCTTC.

This chain connects TRBV29-1 to TRBJ2-1, with D possibly being TRBD2 (6 bases). Germline assignment: CDR1 SQVTM and CDR2 ANQGSEA. There are 16 residues in the CDR3. V was shortened by 4 bases and J by 0 bases, with 16 bases between the two germline ends. The CDR3 sequence: CSVGGLAASSYNEQFF. The CDR3 nucleotides are TGCAGCGTTGGGGGATTAGCGGCCAGCTCCTACAATGAGCAGTTCTTC.

The chain uses TRBV19 and TRBJ1-1; D gene ambiguous. V gave up 5 bases and J gave up 2 bases, with 12 bases separating them. The CDR3 is 14 residues long. Germline assignment: CDR1 LNHDA and CDR2 SQIVND (reference sequence). DNA of the CDR3: TGTGCCAGTAGTTCCCTGACATATAACACTGAAGCTTTCTTT. Translated, it gives CASSSLTYNTEAFF.

With respect to this clonotype: The junction and the germline gene differ at one end; a read error may be behind it. CDR3 DNA: TGCGCCAGCAGCCAAGATTTGGGAACTGGAACCACCATATATTTT. It encodes CASSQDLGTGTTIYF. The rearrangement links TRBV4-1 to TRBJ1-3, with D hard to call. Germline lookup yields CDR1 MGHRA and CDR2 YSYEKL. The CDR3 covers 15 residues.

The chain joins TRBV2 to TRBJ2-1, with D uncertain. In germline, CDR1 is SNHLY, CDR2 FYNNEI. CDR3 length: 15 amino acids. V dropped 1 base and J dropped 0 bases, with 7 bases sitting between them. CDR3 in amino acids: CASSEDQSSYNEQFF. The CDR3 DNA is TGTGCCAGCAGTGAAGACCAGAGCTCCTACAATGAGCAGTTCTTC.

This clonotype was counted a few times. The chain carries TRBV9 and TRBJ2-3, with 10 nucleotides matching TRBD1. This CDR3 is 18 amino acids long. Germline trimming cut 3 bases from V and 1 base from J; bases unmatched to any gene: 11. In germline, CDR1 is SGDLS, CDR2 YYNGEE. The CDR3 protein is CASSAGDRGESRTDTQYF. The DNA of the CDR3 is TGTGCCAGCAGCGCGGGGGACAGGGGTGAATCCCGCACAGATACGCAGTATTTT. The full variable domain, in which reference TRBV9 and TRBJ2-3 provide the parts outside the CDR3, is DSGVTQTPKHLITATGQRVTLRCSPRSGDLSVYWYQQSLDQGLQFLIQYYNGEERAKGNILERFSAQQFPDLHSELNLSSLELGDSALYFCASSAGDRGESRTDTQYFGPGTRLTVL.

This clonotype appeared many times. V usage is TRBV6-5 and J usage is TRBJ2-5, with TRBD1 matching over 7 bases. There are 14 residues in the CDR3. Germline loops: CDR1 MNHEY, CDR2 SVGAGI. Unmatched junction bases numbered 1, after V lost 2 bases and J lost 1 base. CDR3 loop: CASSYPGGQETQYF. In DNA form, the CDR3 reads TGTGCCAGCAGTTACCCAGGGGGCCAAGAGACCCAGTACTTC.

This clonotype was observed a few times. The chain joins TRBV6-2 or TRBV6-3 to TRBJ1-1; 7 bases match TRBD1. From germline, CDR1 is MNHEY and CDR2 SVGEGT. V was pared by 6 bases and J by 4 bases, with 11 bases of the junction left unmatched. This CDR3 spans 15 amino acids. This chain's CDR3 is CASSPARGIFTEAFF. CDR3 DNA sequence: TGTGCCAGCAGCCCAGCCAGGGGGATTTTCACTGAAGCTTTCTTT.

The CDR3 loop is CATIGDSLYQETQYF. Written as DNA, the CDR3 is TGTGCCACCATTGGGGACAGTTTGTACCAAGAGACCCAGTACTTC. The chain has TRBV28 and TRBJ2-5; 7 bases map to TRBD1. The CDR3 spans 15 residues. V lost 10 bases to trimming and J lost 0 bases; unmatched junction nucleotides: 11. The germline V gene has CDR1 MDHEN and CDR2 SYDVKM.

In its sample, this clonotype was seen a few times. The chain carries TRBV19 and TRBJ1-1; D not certain. This CDR3 has 13 amino acids. Germline loops: CDR1 LNHDA, CDR2 SQIVND (reference sequence). The V end lost 0 bases, the J end lost 7 bases, and 9 bases lay between the germline ends. CDR3 loop: CASSIDGGNEAFF. The CDR3 nucleotides read TGTGCCAGTAGTATAGACGGTGGGAATGAAGCTTTCTTT.